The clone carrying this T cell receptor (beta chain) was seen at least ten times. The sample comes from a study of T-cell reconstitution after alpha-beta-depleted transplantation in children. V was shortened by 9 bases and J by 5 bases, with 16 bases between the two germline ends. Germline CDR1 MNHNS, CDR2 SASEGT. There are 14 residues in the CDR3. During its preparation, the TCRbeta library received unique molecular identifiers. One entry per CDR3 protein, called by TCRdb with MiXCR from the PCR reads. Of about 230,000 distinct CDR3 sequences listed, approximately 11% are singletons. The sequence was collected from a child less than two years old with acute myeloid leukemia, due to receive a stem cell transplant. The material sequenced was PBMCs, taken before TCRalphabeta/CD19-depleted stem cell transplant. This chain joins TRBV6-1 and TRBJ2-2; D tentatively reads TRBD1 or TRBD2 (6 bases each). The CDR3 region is CARGWGAQTGELFF. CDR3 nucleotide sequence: TGTGCCAGAGGGTGGGGGGCGCAGACCGGGGAGCTGTTTTTT.